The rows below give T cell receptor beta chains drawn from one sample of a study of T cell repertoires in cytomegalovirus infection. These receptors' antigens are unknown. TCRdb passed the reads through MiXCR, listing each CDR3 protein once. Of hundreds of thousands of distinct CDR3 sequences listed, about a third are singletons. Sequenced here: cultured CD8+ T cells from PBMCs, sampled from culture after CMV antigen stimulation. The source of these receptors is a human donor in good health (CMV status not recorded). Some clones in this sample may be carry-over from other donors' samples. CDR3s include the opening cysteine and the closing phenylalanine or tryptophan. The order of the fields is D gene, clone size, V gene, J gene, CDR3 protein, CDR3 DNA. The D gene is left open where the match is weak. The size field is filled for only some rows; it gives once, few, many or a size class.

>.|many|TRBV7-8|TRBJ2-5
CASSSPYHAGETQYF
TGTGCCAGCAGCTCCCCTTATCATGCGGGGGAGACCCAGTACTTC
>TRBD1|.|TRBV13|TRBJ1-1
CASSSDRTGQTEAFF
TGTGCCAGCAGCTCCGACCGGACAGGGCAGACTGAAGCTTTCTTT
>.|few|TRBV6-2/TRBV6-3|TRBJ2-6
CASSSISGANVLTF
TGTGCCAGCAGTTCAATCAGTGGGGCCAACGTCCTGACTTTC
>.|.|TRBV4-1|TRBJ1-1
CASRYPGGASTEAFF
TGTGCCAGCAGATACCCAGGTGGGGCAAGCACTGAAGCTTTCTTT
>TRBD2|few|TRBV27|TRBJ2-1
CASSLSRLAGYNEQFF
TGTGCCAGCAGTTTATCGAGACTAGCGGGGTACAATGAGCAGTTCTTC
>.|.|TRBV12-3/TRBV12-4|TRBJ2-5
CASSYTDGGSWETQYF
TGTGCCAGCAGTTACACGGACGGGGGTTCTTGGGAGACCCAGTACTTC
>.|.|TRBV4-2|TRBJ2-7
CASSQGASNYEQYF
TGTGCCAGCAGCCAAGGCGCGTCGAACTACGAGCAGTACTTC
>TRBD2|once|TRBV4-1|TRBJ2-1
CASSQGPAGSSYNEQFF
TGCGCCAGCAGCCAAGGGCCAGCGGGGAGCTCCTACAATGAGCAGTTCTTC
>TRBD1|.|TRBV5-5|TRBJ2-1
CASSKDRGINEQFF
TGTGCCAGCAGCAAGGACAGGGGTATTAATGAGCAGTTCTTC
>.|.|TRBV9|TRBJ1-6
CASSEGEVPLHF
TGTGCCAGCAGCGAGGGGGAGGTACCCCTCCACTTT
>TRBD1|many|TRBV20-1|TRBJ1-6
CSAKTGTSNSPLHF
TGCAGTGCTAAGACAGGGACGTCGAATTCACCCCTCCACTTT
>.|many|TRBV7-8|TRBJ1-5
CASSLTGERGGQPQHF
TGTGCCAGCAGCTTAACGGGCGAAAGGGGAGGGCAGCCCCAGCATTTT
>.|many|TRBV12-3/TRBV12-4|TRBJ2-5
CASSLDGAETQYF
TGTGCCAGCAGTTTAGACGGAGCGGAGACCCAGTACTTC
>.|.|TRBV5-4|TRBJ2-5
CASSSSGRGETQYF
TGTGCCAGCAGCTCCTCCGGACGAGGAGAGACCCAGTACTTC
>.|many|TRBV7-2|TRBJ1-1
CASSLIGGIGNTEAFF
TGTGCCAGCAGCTTAATCGGGGGGATAGGGAACACTGAAGCTTTCTTT
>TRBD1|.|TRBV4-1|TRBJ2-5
CASSQGGWTGAETQYF
TGCGCCAGCAGCCAAGGGGGATGGACAGGGGCAGAGACCCAGTACTTC
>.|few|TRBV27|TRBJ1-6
CASSEWTLSYNSPLHF
TGTGCCAGCAGTGAATGGACACTGTCTTATAATTCACCCCTCCACTTT
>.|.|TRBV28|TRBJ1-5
CASRQGPNNQPQHF
TGTGCCAGCAGGCAGGGCCCCAATAATCAGCCCCAGCATTTT
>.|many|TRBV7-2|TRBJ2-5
CASRGLQETQYF
TGTGCCAGCCGGGGGCTCCAAGAGACCCAGTACTTC
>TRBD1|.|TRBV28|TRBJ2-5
CASSPISRTGVQETQYF
TGTGCCAGCAGCCCGATATCGCGGACAGGGGTACAAGAGACCCAGTACTTC
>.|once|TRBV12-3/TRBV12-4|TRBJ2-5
CASSLLDYQQETQYF
TGTGCCAGCAGTTTACTTGACTACCAACAAGAGACCCAGTACTTC
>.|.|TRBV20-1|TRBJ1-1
CSARDAIPGHGGTEAFF
TGCAGTGCTAGAGATGCAATTCCGGGACACGGGGGCACTGAAGCTTTCTTT
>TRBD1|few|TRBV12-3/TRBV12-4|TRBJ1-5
CASNGQGDQPQHF
TGTGCCAGCAATGGACAGGGGGATCAGCCCCAGCATTTT
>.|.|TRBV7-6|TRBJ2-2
CASSNQGPGELFF
TGTGCCAGCAGCAATCAGGGGCCCGGGGAGCTGTTTTTT
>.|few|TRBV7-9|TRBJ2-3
CASSVAITRADTQYF
TGTGCCAGCAGCGTCGCAATAACAAGAGCAGATACGCAGTATTTT
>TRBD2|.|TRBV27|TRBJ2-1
CASRIGTSGAIYNEQFF
TGTGCCAGCAGGATAGGGACTAGCGGGGCGATTTACAATGAGCAGTTCTTC